This T cell receptor beta chain derives from a study of T cell responses to AZD1222 COVID-19 vaccine (dated by TCRdb to about 2021). For context, the study as a whole: AZD1222 recipients whose second dose came at about 4 weeks and those whose second dose came at about 12 weeks were combined into one group, since spike-specific TCR depth and breadth did not differ between the two schedules. A total of approximately 230 trial participants underwent TCR sequencing, of whom 207 received two doses of AZD1222 and about 25 received two doses of the MenACWY control vaccine. Trial participants were enrolled by age into subgroups of 18-55, 56-69 and 70-plus years, and roughly 150, 30 and 60 TCR-sequenced participants, respectively, were included in these subgroups. Paper-wide results and their limitations: Only six AZD1222 recipients were SARS-CoV-2 seropositive at baseline, limiting conclusions about previously exposed vaccinees. Because no samples from the day 14 peak response were available, repertoires could be characterized only after the peak T cell response. Most participants were white British and females outnumbered males, and the authors suggested that clonal diversity may have been underestimated. Vaccine-associated CD4 TCRs spanned the whole spike protein, with dominant responses in regions 160-218 and 743-854. Reportedly, almost half of the unique spike-specific TCRs recognized epitopes lying outside the regions that are mutated in the B.1.351 and B.1.1.7 variants. In the small 56-69-year group, the increase in depth fell short of significance, most likely because of low power. After two AZD1222 doses, spike-specific TCR breadth and depth were significantly higher than at day 0 and than in MenACWY recipients.

The CDR3 regions of human TCRbeta chains were analyzed by immunosequencing. The study's processing was this. Repertoire TCRs were checked for matches against a reference library of SARS-CoV-2-specific TCRs that had been generated using the MIRA antigen-specificity platform. Breadth meant the fraction of unique TCRs that were SARS-CoV-2-associated, whereas depth meant the fraction of total T cells that were SARS-CoV-2-associated. Each spike-specific TCR was assigned to its reactive spike region and to a CD4 or CD8 class using the MIRA data. Log10-transformed breadth and depth values were compared by one-way ANOVA with Sidak's multiple comparisons tests. Not all clones reach the TCRdb copy of this immuneACCESS table, which keeps in-frame sequences only. Checked studies attribute under half of the gap to unresolved V genes and leave the rest unexplained. That table is the source of V, J and clone size, and D and trimming were worked out from the DNA. Counted in this sample were 95,000 to 100,000 clones; roughly 88% of them appeared once. Approximately 30% of the sample is taken by the ten largest.

The time point label of this sample denotes: baseline before first vaccination. Vaccinee samples were obtained from the UK trials COV001 and COV002, which included a single-blind randomized controlled phase 2/3 trial of AZD1222 (ChAdOx1 nCoV-19) in healthy adults. For TCRbeta chain sequencing, PBMC samples from trial participants were taken at day 0 and at day 28 after the second dose. CDR1 and CDR2, looked up from the germline V gene, are SGHRS and YFSETQ. Trimmed from V: 4 bases; trimmed from J: 1 base; junction bases lacking a gene match: 6. The CDR3 goes from the cysteine to the phenylalanine over 18 residues. Kept here is only the CDR3 DNA, which spans 54 bases and is read in frame from base 1. About this clone itself: There is no known antigen for this receptor. Base qualities are not at hand, and no much larger clone is one base apart.

The chain links TRBV5-1 with TRBJ2-4; the junction holds 15 bases that match TRBD2. Sequenced here: peripheral blood, sampled on day 0 of AZD1222 vaccination. The source is an adult in good health. The base sequence is TGCGCCAGCAGCCGAGGACTAGCGGGAGGGATGGCCAAAAACATTCAGTACTTC. This encodes CASSRGLAGGMAKNIQYF.